This T cell receptor beta chain was profiled in a study of T-cell memory formation after mild COVID-19. Study-level results: Clones that contracted clustered mainly in CM and EM if CD4+ and in EMRA if CD8+. Clones that contracted from day 15 to 85 were balanced CD4/CD8, while later expanders leaned CD4+.

After 5'RACE with constant-segment primers, TCR alpha and TCR beta cDNA libraries carrying sample barcodes and UMIs were obtained. TCRdb processed the 5' RACE reads anew with MiXCR; each CDR3 protein has one entry. The sample has about 450,000 distinct CDR3 sequences; more than 20% are singletons. This clonotype was seen only a few times. Its matching antigen is unknown. V dropped 3 bases and J dropped 5 bases, with 13 bases sitting between them. The germline CDR1 and CDR2 sequences are KGHSH and LQKENI. CDR3 length: 14 amino acids. Input material: PBMCs or a T cell subset sorted from them (not recorded which). The receptor was isolated from an adult woman who had mild COVID-19 (a few samples of this study predate the infection). Cell type and time point are not known. V gene TRBV18 combines with J gene TRBJ1-1, with unresolved D. CDR3 coding DNA: TGTGCCAGCTCACCGTTAAGGTCGGGGACTGAAGCTTTCTTT. This encodes CASSPLRSGTEAFF.